This T cell receptor (beta chain) derives from a study of CD8 T cells in Susac syndrome. Reverse transcription of about 0.5 to 1 ug RNA used random hexamers. Via MiXCR, TCRdb re-called the immunoSEQ multiplex PCR reads, giving one row per CDR3 protein. The sample includes about 120,000 distinct CDR3 sequences, 85% to 95% seen only once; the top ten take about 0.087%. The sample consisted of CD4+ T cells from PBMCs. The sequence was collected from a human donor with multiple sclerosis.

The CDR3 DNA sequence: TGTGCCAGCAGCCGGGGAACGGGGGACACCGGGGAGCTGTTTTTT. This gives the protein CASSRGTGDTGELFF. The J gene is TRBJ2-2, the V gene TRBV7-9; TRBD2 might be the D (6 bases). V was clipped by 5 bases and J by 3 bases, with 13 bases between them. In germline, CDR1 is SEHNR, CDR2 FQNEAQ (reference sequence). The CDR3 spans 15 residues.